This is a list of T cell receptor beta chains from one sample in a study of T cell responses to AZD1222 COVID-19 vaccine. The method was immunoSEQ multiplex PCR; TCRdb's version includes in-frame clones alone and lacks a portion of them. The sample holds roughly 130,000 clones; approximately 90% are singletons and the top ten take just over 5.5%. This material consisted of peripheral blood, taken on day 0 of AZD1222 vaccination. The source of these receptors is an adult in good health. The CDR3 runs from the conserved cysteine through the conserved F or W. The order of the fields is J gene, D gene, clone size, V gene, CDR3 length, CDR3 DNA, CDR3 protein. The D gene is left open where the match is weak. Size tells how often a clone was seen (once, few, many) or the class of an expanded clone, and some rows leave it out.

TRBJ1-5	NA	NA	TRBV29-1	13	TGCAGCGTTGAGTTGGGCGGGGATCAGCCCCAGCATTTT	CSVELGGDQPQHF
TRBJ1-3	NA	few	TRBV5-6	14	TGTGCCAGCAGCTTCCCCCGGCGCGGAAACACCATATATTTT	CASSFPRRGNTIYF
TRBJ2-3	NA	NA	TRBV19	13	TGTGCCAGTACAGCAGGAGTAACAGATACGCAGTATTTT	CASTAGVTDTQYF
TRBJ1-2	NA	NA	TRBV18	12	TGTGCCAGCTCACCCCTAGGGGATGGCTACACCTTC	CASSPLGDGYTF
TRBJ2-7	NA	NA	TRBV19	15	TGTGCCAGTAGTGTCGGGACCCACAGCTCCTACGAGCAGTACTTC	CASSVGTHSSYEQYF
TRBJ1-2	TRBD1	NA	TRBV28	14	TGTGCCAGCAGCACGGGACAGGGAATCTATGGCTACACCTTC	CASSTGQGIYGYTF
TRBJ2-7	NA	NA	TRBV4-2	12	TGTGCCAGCAGCCCTCAAGGCTACGAGCAGTACTTC	CASSPQGYEQYF
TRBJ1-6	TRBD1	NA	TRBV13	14	TGTGCCAGCACCTTCGAGGGGGCTAATTCACCCCTCCACTTT	CASTFEGANSPLHF
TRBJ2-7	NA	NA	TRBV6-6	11	TGTGCCAGCAGTACCCGGGCCGAGCAGTACTTC	CASSTRAEQYF
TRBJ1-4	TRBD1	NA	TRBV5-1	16	TGCGCCAGCAGCCAGGATCTGACAGGGACTGGGGAAAAACTGTTTTTT	CASSQDLTGTGEKLFF
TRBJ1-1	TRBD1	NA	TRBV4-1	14	TGCGCCAGCAGCTCCCATGACAGGGGGCCTGAAGCTTTCTTT	CASSSHDRGPEAFF
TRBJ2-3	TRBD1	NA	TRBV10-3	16	TGTGCCATCAGTGGGTCCCGACAGGGTAGCACAGATACGCAGTATTTT	CAISGSRQGSTDTQYF
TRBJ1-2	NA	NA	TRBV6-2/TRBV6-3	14	TGTGCCAGCAGCCAACCCCAGGGGTATTATGGCTACACCTTC	CASSQPQGYYGYTF
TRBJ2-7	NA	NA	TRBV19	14	TGTGCCAGTAGTGACCTTGCAGGGGCCTACGAGCAGTACTTC	CASSDLAGAYEQYF
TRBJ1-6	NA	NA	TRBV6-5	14	TGTGCCAGCGGCCGGGGGCCCTATAATTCACCCCTCCACTTT	CASGRGPYNSPLHF
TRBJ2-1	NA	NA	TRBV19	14	TGTGCCAGTACCCAATTAGGAACTACCATTGAGCAGTTCTTC	CASTQLGTTIEQFF
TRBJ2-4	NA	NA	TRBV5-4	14	TGTGCCAGCAGCCCCGGACAGATACGGGACATTCAGTACTTC	CASSPGQIRDIQYF
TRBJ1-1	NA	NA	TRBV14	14	TGTGCCAGCAGCCGAGATGACAGGAGACTTGAAGCTTTCTTT	CASSRDDRRLEAFF
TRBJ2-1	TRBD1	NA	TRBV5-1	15	TGCGCCTGTCGACCAGGGGGCGTCACCTACAATGAGCAGTTCTTC	CACRPGGVTYNEQFF
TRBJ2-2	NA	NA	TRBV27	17	TGTGCCAGCAGTTCGACCCCGAGCGGCGACCCCACCGGGGAGCTGTTTTTT	CASSSTPSGDPTGELFF
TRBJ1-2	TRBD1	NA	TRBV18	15	TGTGCCAGCTCACCGACGGACAGGCGGGCGTATGGCTACACCTTC	CASSPTDRRAYGYTF
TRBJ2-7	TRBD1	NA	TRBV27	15	TGTGCCAGCAGTCCGGGGACAGGGGGCTTCAACGAGCAGTACTTC	CASSPGTGGFNEQYF
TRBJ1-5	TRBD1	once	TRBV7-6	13	TGTGCCAGCAGCCCAGGGGGGGGTCAGCCCCAGCATTTT	CASSPGGGQPQHF
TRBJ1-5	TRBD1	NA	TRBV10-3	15	TGTGCCATCAGTGAGCCCGGGACAGTAAATCAGCCCCAGCATTTT	CAISEPGTVNQPQHF
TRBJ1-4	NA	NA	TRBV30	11	TGTGCCTGGGGCTCCTGGGAAAAACTGTTTTTT	CAWGSWEKLFF
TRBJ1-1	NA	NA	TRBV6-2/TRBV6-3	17	TGTGCCAGCAGTTACCCGGGACACATTATGGTCGACACTGAAGCTTTCTTT	CASSYPGHIMVDTEAFF
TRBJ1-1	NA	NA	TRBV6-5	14	TGTGCCAGCAAGTCAATGGCAGAGAACACTGAAGCTTTCTTT	CASKSMAENTEAFF
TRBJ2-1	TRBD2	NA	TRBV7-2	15	TGTGCCAGCAGTCCAAAGGGGACTAGTTTCGATGAGCAGTTCTTC	CASSPKGTSFDEQFF
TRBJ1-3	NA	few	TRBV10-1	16	TGCGCCAGCAGTCAGGGCCCTCCCGTGATAGGAAACACCATATATTTT	CASSQGPPVIGNTIYF
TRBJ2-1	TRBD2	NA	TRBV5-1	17	TGCGCCAGCAGCCCTTCGCCGGGACTAGCGGGAGTGCATGAGCAGTTCTTC	CASSPSPGLAGVHEQFF
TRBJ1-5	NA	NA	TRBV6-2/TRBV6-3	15	TGTGCCAGCAGTTACTCTCGGCTATACAATCAGCCCCAGCATTTT	CASSYSRLYNQPQHF
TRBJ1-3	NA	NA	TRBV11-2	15	TGTGCCAGCAGCTTGGGCCCGGGGAATGGCAACACCATATATTTT	CASSLGPGNGNTIYF
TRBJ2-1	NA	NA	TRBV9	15	TGTGCCAGCAGCGTGGGCTCGCTGGGGTACAATGAGCAGTTCTTC	CASSVGSLGYNEQFF
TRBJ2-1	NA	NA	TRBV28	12	TGTGCCAGCAGTTTCCTAGGGACAAGGAGATTCTTC	CASSFLGTRRFF
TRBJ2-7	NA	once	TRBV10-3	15	TGTGCCATCAGTGAGTCGCTGGGCTCCAGCGGGGAGCAGTACTTC	CAISESLGSSGEQYF
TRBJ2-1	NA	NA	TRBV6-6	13	TGTGCCAGCAGCAGGGACTCTTACAATGAGCAGTTCTTC	CASSRDSYNEQFF
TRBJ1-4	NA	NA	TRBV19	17	TGTGCCAGTAGTAACCGACAGGCAAGTAAGCTCGGTGAAAAACTGTTTTTT	CASSNRQASKLGEKLFF
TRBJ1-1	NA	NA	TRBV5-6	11	TGTGCCAGCAGCCTGACCACTGAAGCTTTCTTT	CASSLTTEAFF
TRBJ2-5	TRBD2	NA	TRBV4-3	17	TGCGCCAGCAGCCCCGGACTAGCGGGAGGGCTTAGGGAGACCCAGTACTTC	CASSPGLAGGLRETQYF
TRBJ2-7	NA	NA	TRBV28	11	TGTGCCAGCAGTTTAGGCCATCAGCAGTACTTC	CASSLGHQQYF
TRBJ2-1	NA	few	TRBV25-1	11	TGTGCCAGCACAGTTGGCGATGAGCAGTTCTTC	CASTVGDEQFF
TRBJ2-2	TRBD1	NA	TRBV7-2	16	TGTGCCAGCAGCTCCCGACAGGGGGCATGGACCGGGGAGCTGTTTTTT	CASSSRQGAWTGELFF
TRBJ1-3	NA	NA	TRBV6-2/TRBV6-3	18	TGTGCCAGCAGTCGCCTGGCGTTGGACAGATACTCTGGAAACACCATATATTTT	CASSRLALDRYSGNTIYF
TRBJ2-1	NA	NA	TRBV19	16	TGTGCCAGTAGTATGAGGACAGCTCCCTCCTACAATGAGCAGTTCTTC	CASSMRTAPSYNEQFF
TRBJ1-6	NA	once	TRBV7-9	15	TGTGCCAGCAGATTAGACAGCTCTTATAATTCACCCCTCCACTTT	CASRLDSSYNSPLHF
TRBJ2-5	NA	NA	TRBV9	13	TGTGCCAGCAGCGTAGTCCCTTGGGAGACCCAGTACTTC	CASSVVPWETQYF
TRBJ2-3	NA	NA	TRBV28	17	TGTGCCAGCAGTTTGCCAGGAAAAGGGGGTCGTACAGATACGCAGTATTTT	CASSLPGKGGRTDTQYF
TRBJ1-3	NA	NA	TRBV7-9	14	TGTGCCAGCAGCGCGGGTACCTCTGGAAACACCATATATTTT	CASSAGTSGNTIYF
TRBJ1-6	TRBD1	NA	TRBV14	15	TGTGCCAGCAGCCAAGACCCGACAGGGTTTTCACCCCTCCACTTT	CASSQDPTGFSPLHF
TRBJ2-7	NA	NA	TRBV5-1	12	TGCGCCAGCAGCTTAGACGGCTACGAGCAGTACTTC	CASSLDGYEQYF
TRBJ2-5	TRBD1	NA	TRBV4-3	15	TGCGCCAGCAGCCAAGACAGGGGGCGCAGGGAGACCCAGTACTTC	CASSQDRGRRETQYF
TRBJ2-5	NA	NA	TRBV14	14	TGTGCCAGCAGCCAAGATTGGGCGGAAGAGACGCAGTACTTC	CASSQDWAEETQYF
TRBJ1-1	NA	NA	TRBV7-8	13	TGTGCCAGCAGCTTAGGGGCAGGGCGGGAAGCTTTCTTT	CASSLGAGREAFF
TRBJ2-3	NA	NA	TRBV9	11	TGTGCCAGCGGGGCTCTGGATACGCAGTATTTT	CASGALDTQYF
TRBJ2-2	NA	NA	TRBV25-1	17	TGTGCCAGCAGTGACCCCGAACAGGAGGCGTACACCGGGGAGCTGTTTTTT	CASSDPEQEAYTGELFF
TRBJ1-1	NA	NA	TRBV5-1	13	TGCGCCAGCAGCTTGGTGGCGAGCACTGAAGCTTTCTTT	CASSLVASTEAFF